This TCR beta chain appears in the sequencing data of a study of blood T cell repertoires in COVID-19. Study as a whole: Some COVID-19 samples were acute and others convalescent; all came from the United States, Italy and Spain. Sample material is recorded as cDNA or gDNA derived from T cells, B-cell-depleted T cells, or PBMCs.

Original data processing: Estimation of nucleated cell counts was performed using reference gene primer amplification. Sequencing used immunoSEQ multiplex PCR; TCRdb keeps in-frame clones, though not all of them. That table is the source of V, J and clone size, and D and trimming were worked out from the DNA. This sample has over 100,000 clones, with about 78% found just once. Germline loops: CDR1 WNHNN, CDR2 SYGVQD (reference sequence). Between the trimmed V and J ends, which lost 6 bases and 10 bases, there was a span of 23 bases. The CDR3 loop spans 15 amino acids. The TCR comes from a human donor in a cohort sampled during active or convalescent COVID-19. Sequencing used peripheral blood. This chain joins TRBV10-1 and TRBJ2-3; TRBD2 is a possible D gene (6 bases). The CDR3 nucleotides read TGCGCCAGCAGGGCACCCTCGAGACTAGGGGCTCCGCAGTATTTT. Its translation is CASRAPSRLGAPQYF.